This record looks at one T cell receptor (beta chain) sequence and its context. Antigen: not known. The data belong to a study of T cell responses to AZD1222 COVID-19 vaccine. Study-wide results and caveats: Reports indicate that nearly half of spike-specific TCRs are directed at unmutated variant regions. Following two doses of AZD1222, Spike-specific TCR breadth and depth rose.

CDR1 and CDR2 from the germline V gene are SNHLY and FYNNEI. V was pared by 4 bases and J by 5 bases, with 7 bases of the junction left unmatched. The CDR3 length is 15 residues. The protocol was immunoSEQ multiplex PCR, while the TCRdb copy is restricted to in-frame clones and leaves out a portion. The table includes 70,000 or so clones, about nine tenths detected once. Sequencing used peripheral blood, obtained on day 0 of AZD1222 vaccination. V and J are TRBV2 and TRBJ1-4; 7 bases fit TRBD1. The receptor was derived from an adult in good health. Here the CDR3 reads CASSGRTGFNEKLFF. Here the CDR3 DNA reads TGTGCCAGCAGTGGACGGACAGGATTCAATGAAAAACTGTTTTTT. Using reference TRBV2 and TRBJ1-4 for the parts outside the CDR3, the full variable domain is EPEVTQTPSHQVTQMGQEVILRCVPISNHLYFYWYRQILGQKVEFLVSFYNNEISEKSEIFDDQFSVERPDGSNFTLKIRSTKLEDSAMYFCASSGRTGFNEKLFFGSGTQLSVL.